This T cell receptor (beta chain) was identified in a study of shared clonotypes between healthy human individuals. Study results and caveats: When naive CD4 clonotypes were compared across several donors, around 5% were shared. The rarefaction results pointed to incomplete sorted-subset sequencing despite large depth. The study drew on few donors, limiting represented genetic and exposure-history diversity. Only blood was sampled; tissue repertoires likely differ.

Remarks on this clone: Its antigen remains unidentified.

Sequencing used immunoSEQ multiplex PCR; TCRdb keeps in-frame clones, though not all of them. Found here are roughly 320,000 clones, roughly 87% of them singletons; the top ten hold 15% to 20%. The germline gives CDR1 MGHRA, CDR2 YSYEKL. The CDR3 spans 13 residues. Trimming removed 0 bases from V and 9 bases from J, with 9 bases in between. V and J are TRBV4-1 and TRBJ2-1; D remains unclear. Sequencing input: memory CD8+ T cells sorted from blood. Subset meaning: CD45RO+ cells pooled with CCR7-negative TemRA cells. The clonotype originates from a young man in good health. The CDR3 loop reads CASSQESVVEQFF. The CDR3 nucleotides read TGCGCCAGCAGCCAAGAATCCGTGGTTGAGCAGTTCTTC.